This T cell receptor (beta chain) was recorded in a study of cytomegalovirus exposure and HLA in healthy donors. Findings and limits, study-wide: It was taken for granted in presence/absence analyses that sequencing depth across donors was roughly uniform. Earlier analysis yielded a pattern in which most TCR beta V segments were productive about 87% or about 30% of the time. Prediction of most subjects' HLA-A and HLA-B alleles by TCR beta sequences was reportedly accurate.

Sampled while nominally healthy, donors likely had unrecorded immune exposures. On this clone: Its antigen is unknown.

Primers for the PCR totalled 60 Vbeta and 13 Jbeta. The assay was immunoSEQ multiplex PCR, and TCRdb's table has in-frame clones only and misses some. The sample yields 150,000 or so clones, around four fifths seen once. Source material: PBMCs. The receptor's source is a female donor in good health and CMV-seronegative.

CDR3 sequence (DNA): TGCGCCAGCAGCCAAGATCCCGCGGGAGGTGGCACAGATACGCAGTATTTT. Translation: CASSQDPAGGGTDTQYF. This chain joins TRBV4-3 and TRBJ2-3; TRBD2 aligns across 8 bases. Germline CDR1 LGHNA, CDR2 YSLEER. This CDR3 comprises 17 residues. The J segment lost 1 base and the V segment lost 0 bases, leaving 6 bases of the junction unmatched.